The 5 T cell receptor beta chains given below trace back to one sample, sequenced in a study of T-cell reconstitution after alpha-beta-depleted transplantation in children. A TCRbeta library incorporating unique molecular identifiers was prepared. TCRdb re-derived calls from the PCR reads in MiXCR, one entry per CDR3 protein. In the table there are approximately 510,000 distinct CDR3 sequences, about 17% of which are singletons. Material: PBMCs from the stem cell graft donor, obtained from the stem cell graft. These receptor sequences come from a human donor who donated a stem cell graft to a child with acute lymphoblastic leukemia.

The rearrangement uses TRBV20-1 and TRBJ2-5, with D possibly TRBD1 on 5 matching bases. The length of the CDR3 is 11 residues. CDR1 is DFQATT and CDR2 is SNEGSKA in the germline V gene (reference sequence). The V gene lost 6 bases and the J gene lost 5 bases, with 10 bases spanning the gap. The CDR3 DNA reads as TGCAGTGCCTTTAGGGGCGAGACCCAGTACTTC. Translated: CSAFRGETQYF.

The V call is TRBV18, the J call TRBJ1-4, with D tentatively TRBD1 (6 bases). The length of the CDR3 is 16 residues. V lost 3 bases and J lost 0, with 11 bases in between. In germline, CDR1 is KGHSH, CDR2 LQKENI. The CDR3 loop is CASSPGTTTTNEKLFF. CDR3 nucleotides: TGTGCCAGCTCACCCGGGACAACAACAACTAATGAAAAACTGTTTTTT.

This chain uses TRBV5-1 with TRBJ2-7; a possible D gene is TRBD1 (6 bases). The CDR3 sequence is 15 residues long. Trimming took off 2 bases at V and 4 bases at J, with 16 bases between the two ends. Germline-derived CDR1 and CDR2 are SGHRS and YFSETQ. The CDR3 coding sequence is TGCGCCAGCAGCTTCCTGGGGGCTGATGGGTACGAGCAGTACTTC. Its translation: CASSFLGADGYEQYF.

Here the CDR3 reads CSAEQANTGELFF. In nucleotides, the CDR3 is TGCAGTGCTGAACAGGCGAACACCGGGGAGCTGTTTTTT. V and J are TRBV20-1 and TRBJ2-2, with TRBD1 as a possible D gene (5 bases). Germline CDR1 and CDR2: DFQATT and SNEGSKA (reference sequence). V dropped 5 bases and J dropped 0 bases, with 7 bases sitting between them. This CDR3 has 13 amino acids.

CDR3 in amino acids: CASSLQENSYEQYF. The CDR3 region has the DNA TGTGCCAGCAGTTTACAGGAAAACTCCTACGAGCAGTACTTC. The chain couples TRBV12-3 or TRBV12-4 to TRBJ2-7; D remains unclear. The CDR3 is 14 amino acids. Trimming removed 2 bases from V and 0 bases from J, with 8 bases in between.